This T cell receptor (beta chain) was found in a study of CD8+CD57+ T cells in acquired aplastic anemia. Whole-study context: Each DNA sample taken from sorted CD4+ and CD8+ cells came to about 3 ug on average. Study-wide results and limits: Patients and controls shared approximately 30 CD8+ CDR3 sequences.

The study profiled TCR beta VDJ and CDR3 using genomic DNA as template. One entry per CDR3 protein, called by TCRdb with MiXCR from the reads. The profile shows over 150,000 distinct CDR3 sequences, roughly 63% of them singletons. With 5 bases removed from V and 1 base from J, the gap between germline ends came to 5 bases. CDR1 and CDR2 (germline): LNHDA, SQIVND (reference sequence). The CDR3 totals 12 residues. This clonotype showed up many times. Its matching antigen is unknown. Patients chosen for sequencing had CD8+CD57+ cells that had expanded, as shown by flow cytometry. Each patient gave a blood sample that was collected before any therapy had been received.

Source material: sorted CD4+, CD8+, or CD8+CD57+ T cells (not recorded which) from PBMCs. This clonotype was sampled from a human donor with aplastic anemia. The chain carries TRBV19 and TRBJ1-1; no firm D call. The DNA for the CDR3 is TGTGCCAGTAGTGTAGGGAACACTGAAGCTTTCTTT. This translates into CASSVGNTEAFF.